The following is a TCR beta chain sequence with its context. It has no known antigen specificity. No per-base quality is available; no much larger clone lies one base away. In the germline V gene, CDR1 corresponds to MGHRA and CDR2 to YSYEKL. The CDR3 numbers 13 residues from cysteine through phenylalanine. This entry keeps only the CDR3 DNA: 39 bases, framed from base 1. V and J lose 3 bases and 3 bases, and a span of 9 bases separates them. The data stem from a study of control samples from healthy donors and cancer patients (dated by TCRdb to about 2020). Libraries came from the immunoSEQ multiplex PCR assay. Here the immuneACCESS table is served through TCRdb, limited to in-frame sequences with V and J called. Missing clones are a known gap in these copies; in checked studies unresolved V genes cover under half, and the rest lacks a known reason. The sample yields under 80,000 clones; about 95% were counted once. The ten largest make up under 7.5% of the sample.

This TCR derives from a woman aged 40-49 years in good health. The chain employs TRBV4-1 and TRBJ2-7; TRBD1 is a possible D gene, resting on 6 matching bases. The sample consisted of blood. The base sequence is TGCGCCAGCAGCCATGGGACAAACTACGAGCAGTACTTC. The translation is CASSHGTNYEQYF.